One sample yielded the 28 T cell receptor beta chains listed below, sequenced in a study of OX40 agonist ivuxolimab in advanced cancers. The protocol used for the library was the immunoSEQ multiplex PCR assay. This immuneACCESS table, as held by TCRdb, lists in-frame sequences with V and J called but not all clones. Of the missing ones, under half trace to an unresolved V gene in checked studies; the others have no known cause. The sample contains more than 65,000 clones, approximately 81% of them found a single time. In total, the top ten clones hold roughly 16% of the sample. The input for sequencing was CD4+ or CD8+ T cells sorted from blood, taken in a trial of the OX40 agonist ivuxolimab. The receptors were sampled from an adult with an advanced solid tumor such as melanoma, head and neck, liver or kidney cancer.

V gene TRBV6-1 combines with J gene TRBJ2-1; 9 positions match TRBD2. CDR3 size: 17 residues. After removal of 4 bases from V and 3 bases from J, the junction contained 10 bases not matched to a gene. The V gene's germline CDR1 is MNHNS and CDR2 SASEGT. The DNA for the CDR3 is TGTGCCAGCAGTGCACGGAAGCGGGAGGCAAACTACAATGAGCAGTTCTTC. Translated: CASSARKREANYNEQFF.

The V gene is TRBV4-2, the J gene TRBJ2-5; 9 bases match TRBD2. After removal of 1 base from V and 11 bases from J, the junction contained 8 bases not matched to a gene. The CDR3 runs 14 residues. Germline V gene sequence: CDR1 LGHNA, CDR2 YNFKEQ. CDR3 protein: CASSQASGTWEQYF. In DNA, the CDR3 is TGTGCCAGCAGCCAAGCTAGCGGGACTTGGGAGCAGTACTTC.

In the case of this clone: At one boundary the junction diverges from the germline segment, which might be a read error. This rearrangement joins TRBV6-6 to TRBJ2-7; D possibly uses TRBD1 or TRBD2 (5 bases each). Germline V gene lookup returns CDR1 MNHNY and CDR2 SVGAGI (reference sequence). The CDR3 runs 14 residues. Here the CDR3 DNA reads TGTGCCATCAGTGGGGACGGGTCGAACTACGAGCAGTACTTC. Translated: CAISGDGSNYEQYF.

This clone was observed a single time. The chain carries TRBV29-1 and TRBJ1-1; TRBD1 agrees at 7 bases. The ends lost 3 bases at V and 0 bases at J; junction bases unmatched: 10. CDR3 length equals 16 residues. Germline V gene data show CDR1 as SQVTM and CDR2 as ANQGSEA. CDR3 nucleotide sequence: TGCAGCGTTGAGAGGCAGGGGGGGATCCTGAACACTGAAGCTTTCTTT. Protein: CSVERQGGILNTEAFF.

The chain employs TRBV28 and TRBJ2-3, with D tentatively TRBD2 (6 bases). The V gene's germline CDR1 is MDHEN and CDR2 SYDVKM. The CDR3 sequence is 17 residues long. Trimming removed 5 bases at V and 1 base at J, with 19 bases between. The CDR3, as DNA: TGTGCCAGCAGTCCCCCATGGGGACTGTCCGGCACAGATACGCAGTATTTT. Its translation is CASSPPWGLSGTDTQYF.

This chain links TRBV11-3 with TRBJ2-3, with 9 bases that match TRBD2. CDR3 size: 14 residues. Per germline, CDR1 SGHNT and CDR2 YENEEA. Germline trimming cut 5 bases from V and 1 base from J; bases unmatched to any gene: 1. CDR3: CASSRTSGTDTQYF. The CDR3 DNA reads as TGTGCCAGCAGCCGGACTAGCGGCACAGATACGCAGTATTTT. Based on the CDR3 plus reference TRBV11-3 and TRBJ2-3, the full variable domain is EAGVVQSPRYKIIEKKQPVAFWCNPISGHNTLYWYLQNLGQGPELLIRYENEEAVDDSQLPKDRFSAERLKGVDSTLKIQPAELGDSAVYLCASSRTSGTDTQYFGPGTRLTVL.

The CDR3 nucleotides read TGTGCCAGCAGCCCAATTGGGGGGTACGGCGAGCAGTACTTC. Its translation is CASSPIGGYGEQYF. V and J are TRBV5-6 and TRBJ2-7; a weak D match, TRBD2 (6 bases). Looked up from germline, CDR1 is SGHDT and CDR2 is YYEEEE. The CDR3 is made up of 14 amino acids. The V and J ends lost 4 bases and 6 bases respectively, with 17 bases between them. The variable domain in full, completed from reference TRBV5-6 and TRBJ2-7, reads DAGVTQSPTHLIKTRGQQVTLRCSPKSGHDTVSWYQQALGQGPQFIFQYYEEEERQRGNFPDRFSGHQFPNYSSELNVNALLLGDSALYLCASSPIGGYGEQYFGPGTRLTVT.

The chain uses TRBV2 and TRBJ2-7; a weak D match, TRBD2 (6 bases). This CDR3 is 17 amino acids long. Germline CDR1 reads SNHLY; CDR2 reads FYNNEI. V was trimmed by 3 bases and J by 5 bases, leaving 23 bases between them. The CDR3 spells CASSDSTFVGSIHEQYF. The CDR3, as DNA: TGTGCCAGCAGTGACTCCACTTTTGTCGGGAGTATCCACGAGCAGTACTTC.

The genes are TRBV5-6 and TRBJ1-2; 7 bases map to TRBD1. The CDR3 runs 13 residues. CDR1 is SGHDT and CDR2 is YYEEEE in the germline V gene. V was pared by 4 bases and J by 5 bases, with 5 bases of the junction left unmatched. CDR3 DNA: TGTGCCAGCAGCCCGACAGGGCTGTATGGCTACACCTTC. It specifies CASSPTGLYGYTF.

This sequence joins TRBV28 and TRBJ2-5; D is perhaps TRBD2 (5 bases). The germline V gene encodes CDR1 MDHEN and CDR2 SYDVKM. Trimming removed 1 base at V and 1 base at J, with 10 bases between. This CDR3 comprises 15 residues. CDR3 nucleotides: TGTGCCAGCAGTTTATCTAGCCCCTCCCAAGAGACCCAGTACTTC. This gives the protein CASSLSSPSQETQYF.

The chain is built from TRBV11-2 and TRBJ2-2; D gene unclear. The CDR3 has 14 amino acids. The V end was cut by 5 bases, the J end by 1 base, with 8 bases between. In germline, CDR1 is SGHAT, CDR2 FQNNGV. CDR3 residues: CASSPDMNTGELFF. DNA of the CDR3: TGTGCCAGCAGCCCCGATATGAACACCGGGGAGCTGTTTTTT.

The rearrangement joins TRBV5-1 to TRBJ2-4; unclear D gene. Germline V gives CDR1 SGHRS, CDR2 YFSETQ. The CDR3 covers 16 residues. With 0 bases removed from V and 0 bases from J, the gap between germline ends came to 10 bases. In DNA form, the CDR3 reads TGCGCCAGCAGCTTGGCCCGTCTCCTAGCCAAAAACATTCAGTACTTC. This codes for CASSLARLLAKNIQYF.

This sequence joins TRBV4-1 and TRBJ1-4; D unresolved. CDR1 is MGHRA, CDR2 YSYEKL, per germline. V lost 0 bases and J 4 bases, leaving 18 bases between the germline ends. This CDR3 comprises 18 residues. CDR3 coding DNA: TGCGCCAGCAGCCAAGATTTTGGCTCCGGACGAATTAATGAAAAACTGTTTTTT. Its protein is CASSQDFGSGRINEKLFF.

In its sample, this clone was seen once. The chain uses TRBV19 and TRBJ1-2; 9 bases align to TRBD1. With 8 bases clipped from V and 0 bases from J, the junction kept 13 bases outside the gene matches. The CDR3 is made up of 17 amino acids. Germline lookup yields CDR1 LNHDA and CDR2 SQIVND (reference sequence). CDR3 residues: CASGPPGQGYSNYGYTF. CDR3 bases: TGTGCCAGTGGACCGCCGGGACAGGGATATTCTAACTATGGCTACACCTTC.

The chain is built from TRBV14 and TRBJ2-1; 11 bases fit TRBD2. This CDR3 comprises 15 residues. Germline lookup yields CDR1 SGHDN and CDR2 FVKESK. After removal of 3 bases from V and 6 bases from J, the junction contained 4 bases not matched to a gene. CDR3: CASSHSGLAGNEQFF. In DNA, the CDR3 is TGTGCCAGCAGCCATTCAGGACTAGCGGGCAATGAGCAGTTCTTC.

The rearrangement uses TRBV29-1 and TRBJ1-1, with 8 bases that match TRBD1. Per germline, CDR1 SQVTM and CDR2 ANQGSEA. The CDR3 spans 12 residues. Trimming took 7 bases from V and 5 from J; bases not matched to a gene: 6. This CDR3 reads CSGHHRGTEAFF. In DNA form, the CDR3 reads TGCAGCGGTCATCACAGGGGGACTGAAGCTTTCTTT.

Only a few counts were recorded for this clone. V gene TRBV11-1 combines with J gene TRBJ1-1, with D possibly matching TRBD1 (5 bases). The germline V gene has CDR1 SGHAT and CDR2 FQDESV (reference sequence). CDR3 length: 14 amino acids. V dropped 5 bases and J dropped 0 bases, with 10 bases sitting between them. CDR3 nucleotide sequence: TGTGCCAGCAGCAGACAGCTGATGAACACTGAAGCTTTCTTT. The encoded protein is CASSRQLMNTEAFF.

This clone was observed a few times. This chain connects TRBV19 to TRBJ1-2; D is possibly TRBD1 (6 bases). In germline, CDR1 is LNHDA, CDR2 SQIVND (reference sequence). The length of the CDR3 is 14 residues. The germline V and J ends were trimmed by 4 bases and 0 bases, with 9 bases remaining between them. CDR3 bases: TGTGCCAGTAGTACAACAGGGTCTAACTATGGCTACACCTTC. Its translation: CASSTTGSNYGYTF.

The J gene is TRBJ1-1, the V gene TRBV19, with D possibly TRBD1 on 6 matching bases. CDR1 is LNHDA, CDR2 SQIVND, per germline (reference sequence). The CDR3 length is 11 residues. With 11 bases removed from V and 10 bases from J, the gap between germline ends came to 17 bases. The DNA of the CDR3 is TGTGCCGCAGAACAGGGAGGGGGAGCTTTCTTT. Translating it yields CAAEQGGGAFF.

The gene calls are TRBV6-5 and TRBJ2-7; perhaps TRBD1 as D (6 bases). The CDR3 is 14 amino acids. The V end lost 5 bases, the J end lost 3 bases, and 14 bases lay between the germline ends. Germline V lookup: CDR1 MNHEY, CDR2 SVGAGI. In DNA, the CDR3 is TGTGCCAGCAGTCTCGCCGGGACAAACTACGAGCAGTACTTC. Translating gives CASSLAGTNYEQYF.

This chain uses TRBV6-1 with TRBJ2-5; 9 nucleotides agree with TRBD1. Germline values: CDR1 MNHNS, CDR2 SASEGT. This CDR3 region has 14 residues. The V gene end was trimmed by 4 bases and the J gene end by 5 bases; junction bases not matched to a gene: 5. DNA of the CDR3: TGTGCCAGCAGTGGGACAGGGGTGTTGGAGACCCAGTACTTC. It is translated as CASSGTGVLETQYF.

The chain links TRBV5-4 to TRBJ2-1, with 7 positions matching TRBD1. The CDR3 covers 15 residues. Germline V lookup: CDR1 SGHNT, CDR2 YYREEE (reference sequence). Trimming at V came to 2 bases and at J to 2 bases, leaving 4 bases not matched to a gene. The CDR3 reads CASSLRQGAYNEQFF. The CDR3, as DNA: TGTGCCAGCAGCTTACGACAGGGTGCCTACAATGAGCAGTTCTTC.

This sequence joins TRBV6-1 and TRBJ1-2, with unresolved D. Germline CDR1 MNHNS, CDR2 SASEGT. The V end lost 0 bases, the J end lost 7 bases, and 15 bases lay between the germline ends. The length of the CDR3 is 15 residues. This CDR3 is CASSEAGFLGGGYTF. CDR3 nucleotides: TGTGCCAGCAGTGAAGCTGGGTTCTTAGGAGGTGGCTACACCTTC.

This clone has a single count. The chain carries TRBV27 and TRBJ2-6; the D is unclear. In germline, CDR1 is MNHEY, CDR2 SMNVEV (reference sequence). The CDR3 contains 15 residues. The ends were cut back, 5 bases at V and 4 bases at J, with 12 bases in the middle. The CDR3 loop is CASSNQETGANVLTF. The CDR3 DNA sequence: TGTGCCAGCAGTAACCAAGAGACGGGGGCCAACGTCCTGACTTTC.

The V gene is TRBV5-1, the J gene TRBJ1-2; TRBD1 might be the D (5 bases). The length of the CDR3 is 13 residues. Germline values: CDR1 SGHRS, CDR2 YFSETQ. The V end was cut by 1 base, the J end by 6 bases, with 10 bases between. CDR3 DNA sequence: TGCGCCAGCAGCTTGCGGCAGGGTGATGGCTACACCTTC. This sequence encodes CASSLRQGDGYTF.

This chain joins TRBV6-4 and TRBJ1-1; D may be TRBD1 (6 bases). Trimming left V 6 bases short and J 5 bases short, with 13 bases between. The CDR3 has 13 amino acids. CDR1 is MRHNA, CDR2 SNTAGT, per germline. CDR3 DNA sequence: TGTGCCAGCAGCTTACAGGGAGGGACTGAAGCTTTCTTT. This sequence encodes CASSLQGGTEAFF.

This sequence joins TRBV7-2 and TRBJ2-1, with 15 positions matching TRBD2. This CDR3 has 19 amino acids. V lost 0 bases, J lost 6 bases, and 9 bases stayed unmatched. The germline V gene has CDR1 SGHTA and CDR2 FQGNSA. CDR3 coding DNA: TGTGCCAGCAGCTTAGCGCCGGGGACTAGCGGGGGGCGGTCCAATGAGCAGTTCTTC. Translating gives CASSLAPGTSGGRSNEQFF.

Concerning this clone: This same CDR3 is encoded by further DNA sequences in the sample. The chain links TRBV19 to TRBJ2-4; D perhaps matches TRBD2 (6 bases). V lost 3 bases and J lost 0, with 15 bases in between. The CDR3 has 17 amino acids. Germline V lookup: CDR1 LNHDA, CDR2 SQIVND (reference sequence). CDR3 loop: CASSIARGDGAKNIQYF. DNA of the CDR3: TGTGCCAGTAGTATCGCCCGCGGGGACGGAGCCAAAAACATTCAGTACTTC.